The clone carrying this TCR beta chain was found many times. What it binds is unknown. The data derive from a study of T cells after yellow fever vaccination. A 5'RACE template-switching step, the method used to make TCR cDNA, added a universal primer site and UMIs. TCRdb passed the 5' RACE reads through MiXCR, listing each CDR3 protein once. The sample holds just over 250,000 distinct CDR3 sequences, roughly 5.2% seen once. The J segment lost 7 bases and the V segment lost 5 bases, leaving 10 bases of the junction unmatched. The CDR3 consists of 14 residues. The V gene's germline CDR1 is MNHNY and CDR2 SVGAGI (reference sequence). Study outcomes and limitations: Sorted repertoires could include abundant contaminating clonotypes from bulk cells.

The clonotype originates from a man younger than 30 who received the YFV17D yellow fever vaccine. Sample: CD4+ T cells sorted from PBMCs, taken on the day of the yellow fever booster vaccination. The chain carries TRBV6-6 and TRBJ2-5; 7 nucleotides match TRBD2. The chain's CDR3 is CASSDQTGGGTQYF. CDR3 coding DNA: TGTGCCAGCAGTGACCAGACTGGGGGGGGGACCCAGTACTTC.